This TCR beta chain was captured in a study of shared clonotypes between healthy human individuals. Method: immunoSEQ multiplex PCR; TCRdb's copy keeps in-frame clones and lacks some. Of fewer than 2.5 million clones in the sample, approximately 93% were seen once. This clone has a handful of counts. The V and J ends lost 9 bases and 6 bases respectively, with 17 bases between them. The CDR3 covers 14 residues. Germline V gene data show CDR1 as LNHDA and CDR2 as SQIVND (reference sequence). Naive CD4+ cells were CD45RA-selected; the remaining cells were memory. The chain combines TRBV19 with TRBJ1-4; no definite D call. Input material: naive CD4+ T cells from PBMCs. As for subset: CD45RA+ positively selected. This sequence was found in a man between 18 and 29 years old in good health. Some clones in this sample may be carry-over from other donors' samples. CDR3 coding DNA: TGTGCCAGCTTCTCTGTGGGGAGGGATGAAAAACTGTTTTTT. It encodes CASFSVGRDEKLFF.